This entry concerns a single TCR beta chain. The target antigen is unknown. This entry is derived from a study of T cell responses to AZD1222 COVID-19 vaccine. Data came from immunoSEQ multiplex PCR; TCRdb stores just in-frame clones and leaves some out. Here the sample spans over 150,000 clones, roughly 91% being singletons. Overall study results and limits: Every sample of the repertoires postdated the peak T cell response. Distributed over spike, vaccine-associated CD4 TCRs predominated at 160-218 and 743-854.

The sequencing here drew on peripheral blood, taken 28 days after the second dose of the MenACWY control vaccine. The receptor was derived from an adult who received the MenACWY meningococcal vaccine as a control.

The CDR3 loop reads CASSLSVNTEAFF. The CDR3, as DNA: TGTGCCAGCAGTTTAAGTGTGAACACTGAAGCTTTCTTT. The chain is built from TRBV28 and TRBJ1-1, with D uncertain. V was trimmed by 2 bases and J by 0 bases, leaving 4 bases between them. The CDR3 is made up of 13 amino acids. Germline CDR1 MDHEN, CDR2 SYDVKM.